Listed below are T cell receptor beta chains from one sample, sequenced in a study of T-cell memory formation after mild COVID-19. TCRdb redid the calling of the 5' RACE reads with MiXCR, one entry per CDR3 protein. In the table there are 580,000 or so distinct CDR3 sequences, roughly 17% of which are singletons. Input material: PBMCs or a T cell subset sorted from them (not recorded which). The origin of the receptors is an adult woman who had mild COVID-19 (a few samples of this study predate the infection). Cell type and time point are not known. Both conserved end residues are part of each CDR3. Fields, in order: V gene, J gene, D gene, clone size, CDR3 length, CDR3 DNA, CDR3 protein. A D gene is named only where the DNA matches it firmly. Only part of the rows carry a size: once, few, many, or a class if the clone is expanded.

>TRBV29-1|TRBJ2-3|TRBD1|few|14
TGCAGCGTGACAGGGGGTGAGCGCACAGATACGCAGTATTTT
CSVTGGERTDTQYF
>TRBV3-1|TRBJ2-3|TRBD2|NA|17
TGTGCCAGCAGCCAAGACCGGGGACTAGCGGGAGCAGATACGCAGTATTTT
CASSQDRGLAGADTQYF
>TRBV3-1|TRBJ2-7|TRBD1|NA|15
TGTGCCAGCTGCCAGCCGGGACAGGGGGCATACGAGCAGTACTTC
CASCQPGQGAYEQYF
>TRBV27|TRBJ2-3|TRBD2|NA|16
TGTGCCAGCAGTTTATCCGGGGGAGGGAGGCCAGATACGCAGTATTTT
CASSLSGGGRPDTQYF
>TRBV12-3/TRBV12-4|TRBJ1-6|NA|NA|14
TGTGCCAGCAGTTTAGACGACAGTTATTCACCCCTCCACTTT
CASSLDDSYSPLHF
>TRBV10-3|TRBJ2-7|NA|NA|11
TGTGCCATCAGTGAAGCCGGGAGGCAGTACTTC
CAISEAGRQYF
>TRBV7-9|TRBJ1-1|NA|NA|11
TGTGCCAGCAGCTTAATCGAGGGAGCTTTCTTT
CASSLIEGAFF
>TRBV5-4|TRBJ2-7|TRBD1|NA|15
TGTGCCAGCAGCTTGATCCGGGACAGCTCCTACGAGCAGTACTTC
CASSLIRDSSYEQYF
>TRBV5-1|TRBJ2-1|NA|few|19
TGCGCCAGCAGCCTGAGACAGGGGGGTCCGGGAGGGCCATACAATGAGCAGTTCTTC
CASSLRQGGPGGPYNEQFF
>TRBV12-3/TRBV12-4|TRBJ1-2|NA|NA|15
TGTGCCAGCACCTGGGGGGACGGAGCTAACTATGGCTACACCTTC
CASTWGDGANYGYTF
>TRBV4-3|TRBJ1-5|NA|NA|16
TGCGCCAGCAGCCAAGTGATCGGACAACAGAGCCAGCCCCAGCATTTT
CASSQVIGQQSQPQHF
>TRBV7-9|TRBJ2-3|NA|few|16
TGTGCCAGCAGCTTAGCAAGCCCGACGAGCACAGATACGCAGTATTTT
CASSLASPTSTDTQYF
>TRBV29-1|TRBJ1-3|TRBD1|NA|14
TGCAGCGTCCGGGACAGGGGGTCTGGAAACACCATATATTTT
CSVRDRGSGNTIYF
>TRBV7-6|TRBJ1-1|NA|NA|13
TGTGCCAGCAGCTTCGTCCGGGGCACTGAAGCTTTCTTT
CASSFVRGTEAFF
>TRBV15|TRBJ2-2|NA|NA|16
TGTGCCACCAGCAGTGACAATTGGCCTAACACCGGGGAGCTGTTTTTT
CATSSDNWPNTGELFF
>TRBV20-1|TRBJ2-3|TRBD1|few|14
TGCAGTGCTGACGGACAGGGTGGCACAGATACGCAGTATTTT
CSADGQGGTDTQYF
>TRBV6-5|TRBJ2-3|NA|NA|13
TGTGCCAGCAGTTACTCATCAAGCGATACGCAGTATTTT
CASSYSSSDTQYF
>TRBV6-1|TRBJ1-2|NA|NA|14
TGTGCCAGCAGTGAAACCGAGACAGTCAATGGCTACACCTTC
CASSETETVNGYTF